A single sample gave rise to the 20 T cell receptor beta chains below, sequenced in a study of T cell repertoires in cytomegalovirus infection. Each CDR3 protein is one row after TCRdb ran MiXCR on the reads. The sample consists of about 310,000 distinct CDR3 sequences, roughly 25% of them appearing once. These receptors are not linked to any known antigen. Sequenced here: cultured PBMCs, sampled from culture after CMV antigen stimulation. These receptors originate from a human donor in good health (CMV status not recorded). Some clones in this sample may be carry-over from other donors' samples.

The chain couples TRBV7-2 to TRBJ1-3, with unresolved D. Germline CDR1 is SGHTA and CDR2 is FQGNSA. V was pared by 2 bases and J by 0 bases, with 11 bases between. This CDR3 contains 16 residues. CDR3 loop: CASSLRRRSSGNTIYF. The CDR3 DNA reads TGTGCCAGCAGCTTAAGAAGGCGTAGCTCTGGAAACACCATATATTTT.

The J gene is TRBJ2-3, the V gene TRBV9; TRBD2 agrees at 12 bases. The junction had 11 bases not matched to a gene; V was cut back by 0 bases and J by 6 bases. The germline CDR1 and CDR2 sequences are SGDLS and YYNGEE. CDR3 size: 18 residues. CDR3 coding DNA: TGTGCCAGCAGCGTAGGACTAGCGGGAGTAGGAAGCAATGATACGCAGTATTTT. Encoded protein: CASSVGLAGVGSNDTQYF.

This clonotype was seen ten or more times. The chain couples TRBV6-1 to TRBJ2-3; D may be TRBD1 or TRBD2 (5 bases each). CDR1 and CDR2 from the germline V gene are MNHNS and SASEGT. Deletions cut 3 bases from V and 0 bases from J, with 10 bases between. The CDR3 is 15 residues long. CDR3 loop: CASSEGVRSTDTQYF. CDR3 DNA: TGTGCCAGCAGTGAGGGGGTGAGGAGCACAGATACGCAGTATTTT.

In this sample, this clonotype turned up many times. The chain joins TRBV7-2 to TRBJ1-2, with TRBD1 matching 7 bases. V shed 1 base and J 2 bases; nucleotides not matched to a gene: 7. Germline assignment: CDR1 SGHTA and CDR2 FQGNSA. CDR3 length equals 16 residues. This CDR3 is CASSLEFARGNYGYTF. Written as DNA, the CDR3 is TGTGCCAGCAGCTTAGAGTTCGCCAGGGGGAACTATGGCTACACCTTC.

The chain uses TRBV7-2 and TRBJ2-5; TRBD1 agrees at 9 bases. The CDR3 is made up of 15 amino acids. CDR1 is SGHTA, CDR2 FQGNSA, per germline. V was pared by 1 base and J by 5 bases, with 5 bases of the junction left unmatched. The CDR3 DNA reads as TGTGCCAGCAGCTTAGTGACAGGGGGAGGGGAGACCCAGTACTTC. This encodes CASSLVTGGGETQYF. The full variable domain, rest sourced from reference TRBV7-2 and TRBJ2-5, is GAGVSQSPSNKVTEKGKDVELRCDPISGHTALYWYRQSLGQGLEFLIYFQGNSAPDKSGLPSDRFSAERTGGSVSTLTIQRTQQEDSAVYLCASSLVTGGGETQYFGPGTRLLVL.

This chain connects TRBV19 to TRBJ2-4; TRBD1 or TRBD2 may be the D gene (5 bases each). The CDR3 totals 16 residues. The V gene lost 0 bases and the J gene lost 7 bases, with 16 bases spanning the gap. CDR1 LNHDA and CDR2 SQIVND come from the germline V gene (reference sequence). The CDR3 here is CASSIDRDGRWNIQYF. The CDR3 DNA sequence: TGTGCCAGTAGTATAGATAGGGACGGGCGGTGGAACATTCAGTACTTC.

This clonotype was counted at least ten times. The J gene is TRBJ2-5, the V gene TRBV7-8; TRBD2 might be the D (7 bases). This CDR3 contains 15 residues. Trimming removed 2 bases from V and 5 bases from J, with 15 bases in between. Germline V gives CDR1 SGHVS, CDR2 FQNEAQ. CDR3 sequence (DNA): TGTGCCAGCAGCTTACGAGGGGGGGTACGGGAGACCCAGTACTTC. Residues: CASSLRGGVRETQYF.

The gene calls are TRBV19 and TRBJ1-6, with no clear D. Between the trimmed V and J ends, which lost 3 bases and 9 bases, there was a span of 21 bases. The CDR3 totals 17 residues. Per the germline V gene, CDR1 is LNHDA and CDR2 is SQIVND (reference sequence). The CDR3 sequence is CASSILPGPTSISPLHF. Here the CDR3 DNA reads TGTGCCAGTAGTATCCTACCCGGACCGACATCTATTTCACCCCTCCACTTT.

Comments on this clonotype: This may arise from a read error, as a much more abundant clone is one base away. For the CDR3, the DNA is TGTGCCAGCAGCTTCGGGACAGGGGGGCGCTTCAATGAGCAGTTCTTC. This gives the protein CASSFGTGGRFNEQFF. The V and J genes are TRBV7-2 and TRBJ2-1; 11 positions match TRBD1. The CDR3 has 16 amino acids. V was clipped by 3 bases and J by 6 bases; unmatched bases: 7. Per the germline V gene, CDR1 is SGHTA and CDR2 is FQGNSA. The full variable domain, its missing parts supplied by reference TRBV7-2 and TRBJ2-1, is GAGVSQSPSNKVTEKGKDVELRCDPISGHTALYWYRQSLGQGLEFLIYFQGNSAPDKSGLPSDRFSAERTGGSVSTLTIQRTQQEDSAVYLCASSFGTGGRFNEQFFGPGTRLTVL.

This chain uses TRBV28 with TRBJ2-7; 7 nucleotides match TRBD2. The germline V gene has CDR1 MDHEN and CDR2 SYDVKM. The CDR3 has 16 residues. V was clipped by 5 bases and J by 0 bases; unmatched bases: 10. In DNA, the CDR3 is TGTGCCAGCAGTCTCTCGTCTAGCGGAAGCTCCTACGAGCAGTACGTC. This translates into CASSLSSSGSSYEQYV.

This clonotype was found many times. This chain connects TRBV7-8 to TRBJ2-1, with 14 bases matching TRBD2. The germline V gene encodes CDR1 SGHVS and CDR2 FQNEAQ. The CDR3 is 17 residues long. V lost 4 bases to trimming and J lost 5 bases; unmatched junction nucleotides: 7. CDR3: CASSSGLAGGLNNEQFF. The DNA for the CDR3 is TGTGCCAGCAGCTCCGGACTAGCGGGAGGTCTCAACAATGAGCAGTTCTTC.

The rearrangement joins TRBV4-1 to TRBJ1-2; a weak D match, TRBD1 (6 bases). CDR3 length: 15 amino acids. Trimming removed 0 bases at V and 8 bases at J, with 16 bases between. CDR1 and CDR2 from the germline V gene are MGHRA and YSYEKL. Here the CDR3 reads CASSQDVGGWGGYTF. The CDR3, as DNA: TGCGCCAGCAGCCAAGATGTGGGGGGCTGGGGCGGCTACACCTTC.

This clonotype was picked up a small number of times. The chain has TRBV4-2 and TRBJ2-5, with a tentative D call TRBD2 (6 bases). The CDR3 runs to 14 residues. Deletions cut 0 bases from V and 4 bases from J, with 9 bases between. Per the germline V gene, CDR1 is LGHNA and CDR2 is YNFKEQ. CDR3: CASSQDEGGETQYF. The CDR3 region has the DNA TGTGCCAGCAGCCAAGATGAGGGAGGAGAGACCCAGTACTTC.

The chain uses TRBV6-5 and TRBJ1-1, with D tentatively TRBD1 (5 bases). The CDR3 sequence is 13 residues long. CDR1 and CDR2 from the germline V gene are MNHEY and SVGAGI. V was clipped by 10 bases and J by 2 bases, with 14 bases between them. The CDR3 loop reads CATGQEDNTEAFF. The CDR3 DNA sequence: TGTGCCACAGGGCAAGAGGATAACACTGAAGCTTTCTTT.

This clonotype was counted once. V is TRBV7-2 and J is TRBJ1-2; 8 bases fit TRBD1. There are 15 residues in the CDR3. V lost 5 bases and J lost 4; bases outside the gene matches: 9. CDR1 is SGHTA, CDR2 FQGNSA, per germline. The CDR3, as DNA: TGTGCCAGCAGCCTAATGGGACAGGACCTCTATGGCTACACCTTC. Protein: CASSLMGQDLYGYTF. Filled out from reference TRBV7-2 and TRBJ1-2, the complete variable domain reads GAGVSQSPSNKVTEKGKDVELRCDPISGHTALYWYRQSLGQGLEFLIYFQGNSAPDKSGLPSDRFSAERTGGSVSTLTIQRTQQEDSAVYLCASSLMGQDLYGYTFGSGTRLTVV.

The chain joins TRBV7-2 to TRBJ1-6; perhaps TRBD1 as D (5 bases). The V end lost 6 bases, the J end lost 7 bases, and 13 bases lay between the germline ends. Per the germline V gene, CDR1 is SGHTA and CDR2 is FQGNSA. The CDR3 loop spans 14 amino acids. DNA of the CDR3: TGTGCCAGCAGGGGCCGGGACGGGAATTCACCCCTCCACTTT. Amino acids: CASRGRDGNSPLHF.

This clonotype turned up a few times. This chain links TRBV7-2 with TRBJ2-5; perhaps D is TRBD1 or TRBD2 (6 bases each). The V end lost 5 bases, the J end lost 2 bases, and 9 bases lay between the germline ends. The CDR3 runs 13 residues. CDR1 and CDR2 from the germline V gene are SGHTA and FQGNSA. The CDR3 DNA follows: TGTGCCAGCAGCCAAGGGGGGCAAGAGACCCAGTACTTC. Its translation is CASSQGGQETQYF. The full variable domain, rest sourced from reference TRBV7-2 and TRBJ2-5, is GAGVSQSPSNKVTEKGKDVELRCDPISGHTALYWYRQSLGQGLEFLIYFQGNSAPDKSGLPSDRFSAERTGGSVSTLTIQRTQQEDSAVYLCASSQGGQETQYFGPGTRLLVL.

This CDR3 is CASSSQGATGSPLHF. The CDR3 nucleotides are TGTGCCAGCAGCTCACAGGGGGCGACCGGTTCACCCCTCCACTTT. The chain combines TRBV9 with TRBJ1-6, with TRBD1 matching 9 bases. The CDR3 has 15 amino acids. CDR1 is SGDLS and CDR2 is YYNGEE in the germline V gene. Germline trimming cut 4 bases from V and 9 bases from J; bases unmatched to any gene: 8.

This clonotype was detected a few times. This chain links TRBV3-1 with TRBJ2-7; D possibly corresponds to TRBD2 (5 bases). This CDR3 is 12 amino acids long. Germline V gene lookup returns CDR1 LGHDT and CDR2 YNNKEL (reference sequence). CDR3 region: CASSQDQDGIWV. In DNA form, the CDR3 reads TGTGCCAGCAGCCAAGACCAGGACGGGATCTGGGTC.

This sequence joins TRBV12-3 or TRBV12-4 and TRBJ1-1; D gene ambiguous. Trimming shortened V by 5 bases and J by 8 bases, and 9 bases separated the two germline ends. The length of the CDR3 is 11 residues. As DNA, the CDR3 is TGTGCCAGCAGTCTCAACTTCGAAGCTTTCTTT. This translates into CASSLNFEAFF.